This T cell receptor beta chain was obtained from a study of technical replicates of blood from four donors (dated by TCRdb to 2016 to 2017). Regarding this clone: What this receptor recognizes is not known. No quality values exist for individual bases; no much larger clone is one base distant.

Inclusive of the bounding cysteine and phenylalanine, the CDR3 is 13 residues long. The only DNA kept is the CDR3, 39 bases in frame from the first base. Library method: the immunoSEQ multiplex PCR assay. This is the immuneACCESS table as TCRdb keeps it, with only in-frame sequences that have V and J called. A part of the clones is gone; compared with another copy, unresolved V genes explain less than half, and the rest is unexplained. The sample profile shows about 81,000 clones; around 96% of them were found once. Of the sample, about 0.2% falls within the top ten clones. Sequences were obtained from T cells isolated from PBMCs. The clonotype was recovered from a human donor in good health. The chain employs TRBV21-1 and TRBJ1-1; the table assigns TRBD1, which was not confirmed against the DNA. TRBV21-1 is classified as a pseudogene. The DNA sequence follows: TGTGCCAGCAACAGAAAAAGCCAGATTGAAGCTTTCTTT. Its protein is CASNRKSQIEAFF.